Presented here are 16 T cell receptor beta chains from one specimen sequenced in a study of cytotoxic CD8 clonotypes in ibrutinib-treated CLL. Profiling relied on immunoSEQ multiplex PCR, and the TCRdb table lists in-frame clones only, not all of them. This sample has tens of thousands of clones, with roughly 85% found just once. The material was PBMCs, obtained after 24 months of ibrutinib treatment. The receptors originated from a human donor with chronic lymphocytic leukemia.

This clone has only one observation. The chain is built from TRBV19 and TRBJ1-3; 10 nucleotides line up with TRBD1. The CDR3 length is 17 residues. Germline V CDR1 and CDR2: LNHDA, SQIVND (reference sequence). Trimming cost V 4 bases and J 0 bases; bases outside gene matches: 6. The CDR3 sequence: CASSRRTGGTSGNTIYF. As DNA, the CDR3 is TGTGCCAGTAGTAGACGGACAGGGGGGACCTCTGGAAACACCATATATTTT.

V gene TRBV5-4 combines with J gene TRBJ2-7; 9 nucleotides agree with TRBD1. Germline CDR1 reads SGHNT; CDR2 reads YYREEE (reference sequence). The CDR3 spans 15 residues. After removal of 0 bases from V and 5 bases from J, the junction contained 6 bases not matched to a gene. CDR3 protein: CASSLGGQGIHEQYF. CDR3 nucleotides: TGTGCCAGCAGCTTGGGGGGACAGGGTATCCACGAGCAGTACTTC.

The gene calls are TRBV15 and TRBJ2-3; no clear D gene. This CDR3 contains 14 residues. V lost 1 base and J 6 bases, leaving 11 bases between the germline ends. CDR1 is LNHNV, CDR2 YYDKDF, per germline (reference sequence). The CDR3 DNA follows: TGTGCCACCAGCAGAGGACCCGAGTGGGATACGCAGTATTTT. It specifies CATSRGPEWDTQYF.

The rearrangement links TRBV27 to TRBJ1-3; D unclear. The CDR3 has 14 residues. V lost 6 bases and J lost 0, with 9 bases in between. Germline V CDR1 and CDR2: MNHEY, SMNVEV (reference sequence). The chain's CDR3 is CASRLTSSGNTIYF. The CDR3 DNA is TGTGCCAGCAGATTGACAAGCTCTGGAAACACCATATATTTT.

This clone occurred once. The gene calls are TRBV7-6 and TRBJ2-1; TRBD2 aligns across 8 bases. The CDR3 has 15 residues. J was trimmed by 9 bases and V by 0 bases; bases with no gene match: 7. Per germline, CDR1 SGHVS and CDR2 FNYEAQ. The CDR3 coding sequence is TGTGCCAGCAGCTTAGCAGCGGGAGTAGTAGGTGAGCAGTTCTTC. Amino acids: CASSLAAGVVGEQFF.

The chain carries TRBV30 and TRBJ2-1; TRBD2 matches 7 bases. This CDR3 has 14 amino acids. Unmatched junction bases numbered 4, after V lost 0 bases and J lost 5 bases. In germline, CDR1 is GTSNPN, CDR2 SVGIG (reference sequence). This CDR3 is CAWSVLGGNNEQFF. The CDR3 nucleotides read TGTGCCTGGAGTGTACTGGGAGGGAACAATGAGCAGTTCTTC.

The chain employs TRBV19 and TRBJ2-1, with 7 bases matching TRBD2. This CDR3 spans 12 amino acids. V gave up 5 bases and J gave up 10 bases; unmatched junction bases: 5. Per the germline V gene, CDR1 is LNHDA and CDR2 is SQIVND (reference sequence). CDR3 in amino acids: CASSLRREEQFF. The CDR3 bases are TGTGCCAGTAGTCTTAGGCGGGAGGAGCAGTTCTTC. Supplemented by reference TRBV19 and TRBJ2-1, the full variable domain reads DGGITQSPKYLFRKEGQNVTLSCEQNLNHDAMYWYRQDPGQGLRLIYYSQIVNDFQKGDIAEGYSVSREKKESFPLTVTSAQKNPTAFYLCASSLRREEQFFGPGTRLTVL.

V gene TRBV4-2 combines with J gene TRBJ1-2, with D uncertain. The CDR3 has 13 residues. Germline V gene sequence: CDR1 LGHNA, CDR2 YNFKEQ. V dropped 1 base and J dropped 6 bases, with 9 bases sitting between them. The CDR3 sequence: CASSQVREDGYTF. The CDR3 DNA reads TGTGCCAGCAGCCAAGTTAGGGAGGATGGCTACACCTTC.

The chain combines TRBV6-6 with TRBJ1-5; D remains ambiguous. Germline values: CDR1 MNHNY, CDR2 SVGAGI (reference sequence). V lost 6 bases to trimming and J lost 0 bases, with 12 bases between them. The CDR3 length is 15 residues. The CDR3 spells CASRPTRYSNQPQHF. The CDR3 region has the DNA TGTGCCAGCAGACCTACACGATATAGCAATCAGCCCCAGCATTTT.

The rearrangement joins TRBV25-1 to TRBJ2-1; 7 nucleotides line up with TRBD1. The CDR3 extends over 15 amino acids. Germline values: CDR1 MGHDK, CDR2 SYGVNS. The V gene end was trimmed by 7 bases and the J gene end by 6 bases; junction bases not matched to a gene: 12. The CDR3 DNA is TGTGCCAGCACCCTTGGGACAGTAAGGGGCAATGAGCAGTTCTTC. Protein sequence: CASTLGTVRGNEQFF. Together with reference TRBV25-1 and TRBJ2-1, the CDR3 gives the full variable domain: EADIYQTPRYLVIGTGKKITLECSQTMGHDKMYWYQQDPGMELHLIHYSYGVNSTEKGDLSSESTVSRIRTEHFPLTLESARPSHTSQYLCASTLGTVRGNEQFFGPGTRLTVL.

The chain couples TRBV4-2 to TRBJ2-7, with a possible D match to TRBD2 (5 bases). V lost 2 bases to trimming and J lost 2 bases, with 16 bases between them. Germline assignment: CDR1 LGHNA and CDR2 YNFKEQ. The CDR3 covers 16 residues. Written as DNA, the CDR3 is TGTGCCAGCAGCCAAACCGGGCGAGAGAGGGCCTACGAGCAGTACTTC. Amino acids: CASSQTGRERAYEQYF.

The rearrangement joins TRBV30 to TRBJ2-7, with D unresolved. Looked up from germline, CDR1 is GTSNPN and CDR2 is SVGIG (reference sequence). This CDR3 spans 15 amino acids. Trimming left V 0 bases short and J 4 bases short, with 16 bases between. The CDR3 DNA reads TGTGCCTGGAGTGTACCAGCGAATAAGTGGTACGAGCAGTACTTC. Its protein is CAWSVPANKWYEQYF.

The chain is built from TRBV6-1 and TRBJ2-7; maybe TRBD1 (5 bases). Trimming shortened V by 2 bases and J by 5 bases, and 19 bases separated the two germline ends. Per the germline V gene, CDR1 is MNHNS and CDR2 is SASEGT. The CDR3 totals 16 residues. The CDR3 loop is CASSELVRVGLDEQYF. CDR3 DNA: TGTGCCAGCAGTGAATTGGTCAGGGTGGGATTGGACGAGCAGTACTTC.

This chain uses TRBV6-5 with TRBJ1-3; D remains ambiguous. Trimming shortened V by 2 bases and J by 0 bases, and 8 bases separated the two germline ends. Germline V gene data show CDR1 as MNHEY and CDR2 as SVGAGI. This CDR3 contains 15 residues. DNA of the CDR3: TGTGCCAGCAGTTACGGAGGTCGCTCTGGAAACACCATATATTTT. This sequence encodes CASSYGGRSGNTIYF.

This chain joins TRBV6-4 and TRBJ1-2, with 9 bases matching TRBD1. Germline assignment: CDR1 MRHNA and CDR2 SNTAGT. CDR3 length: 13 residues. The J segment lost 8 bases and the V segment lost 5 bases, leaving 6 bases of the junction unmatched. The CDR3 coding sequence is TGTGCCAGCAGTCCCGACAGGGGGAGAGGCTACACCTTC. Protein: CASSPDRGRGYTF.

The chain employs TRBV12-1 and TRBJ1-4; the D call of TRBD1 is as the table states it, not checked on the DNA. TRBV12-1 is tagged as a pseudogene. This CDR3 has 15 residues. The CDR3 bases are TGTGCCAGCAGCTGGGGGACAGGGAGAAATGAAAAACTGTTTTTT. This sequence encodes CASSWGTGRNEKLFF.